This T cell receptor (beta chain) was found in a study of blood T cell repertoires in COVID-19 (dated by TCRdb to 2018 to 2020). In terms of the full investigation: Samples covering the acute and convalescent phases of COVID-19 were provided by collaborators in the United States, Italy and Spain. The material from the prospective study consisted of cDNA or gDNA derived from T cells, B-cell-depleted T cells, or PBMCs. Deeply sampled blood TCRbeta repertoires from subjects exposed to, actively infected with, or recovered from COVID-19 were included in the dataset. A freely available public database, intended as a resource for researchers studying the immune response to SARS-CoV-2, is where the repertoires were released. Samples were obtained from the ongoing ImmuneRACE study (first 160 participants) and from about 1,300 subjects provided by 6 global collaborators. The sample metadata nearly always contained a de-identified subject ID, COVID-19 status, age in years and sex. Where available, HLA class I and class II types were taken from metadata supplied by the sample provider and were not determined by assay-based typing. The research as a whole found: The quantity of clinical and demographic metadata differed by source and by participant and was supplied without curation.

Comment on this clone: Its antigen is unknown. No much larger clonotype is one base removed from it; base qualities were not supplied.

TCRbeta CDR3 regions were amplified from genomic DNA using the immunoSEQ Assay, a bias-controlled multiplex PCR. Turning to the authors' computational methods: The number of nucleated cells in each sample was estimated by amplification of reference gene primers within the assay. To quantify the absolute abundance of each unique TCRbeta CDR3 rearrangement, sequence reads were collapsed and filtered. For each sample, productive Simpson clonality was calculated by taking the square root of Simpson's diversity index across productive rearrangements. TCRdb carries this immuneACCESS record with in-frame sequences only. Its versions omit some clonotypes, under half of them owing to an unresolved V gene in the studies checked, with the rest unexplained. The V and J calls and clone size were taken over from that table, and D and trimming were inferred from the DNA. The sample table contains over 150,000 clones; only one count was recorded for roughly four fifths of them. About 7.1% of the sample belongs to the ten largest clones.

One collaborating source in Seattle enrolled patients during active infection and followed them longitudinally through the course of disease. The collaborating institutions used their own protocols to collect whole blood in K2EDTA tubes. For TCRbeta analysis, collaborators shipped samples as frozen whole blood, isolated PBMCs, or DNA extracted from either of those sample types. Reading from cysteine to phenylalanine, the CDR3 counts 13 amino acids. The only DNA kept is the CDR3, 39 bases in frame from the first base. Reading the germline V gene gives CDR1 MNHEY and CDR2 SVGEGT. Trimming removed 6 bases from V and 7 bases from J; the gene matches leave 6 bases unexplained.

This sequence uses TRBV6-2 or TRBV6-3 and TRBJ2-4; the junction holds 7 bases that match TRBD1. Sequences were obtained from peripheral blood. The source is a woman between 65 and 79 years old with COVID-19, enrolled during active disease. The DNA sequence reads TGTGCCAGCAGCCGACAGGGACGGAACATTCAGTACTTC. Its coded protein is CASSRQGRNIQYF.